These 10 T cell receptor beta chains were all obtained from the same sample, sequenced in a study of control samples from healthy donors and cancer patients. Data came from immunoSEQ multiplex PCR; TCRdb stores just in-frame clones and leaves some out. This table has about 83,000 clones, about nine tenths appearing once. The specimen was blood. The origin of the receptors is a man aged 50 or older in good health.

V is TRBV15 and J is TRBJ1-4, with no clear D. Germline CDR1 reads LNHNV; CDR2 reads YYDKDF (reference sequence). The CDR3 runs 16 residues. Deletions cut 0 bases from V and 0 bases from J, with 8 bases between. The CDR3 loop is CATSRDSVATNEKLFF. CDR3 bases: TGTGCCACCAGCAGAGACTCAGTTGCAACTAATGAAAAACTGTTTTTT.

For the CDR3, the DNA is TGTGCCAGCAGCGTAGGGGCGGGAGGCGAGGCCCTAGGTGGCTACACCTTC. Encoded protein: CASSVGAGGEALGGYTF. The chain joins TRBV9 to TRBJ1-2; D unclear. The ends were cut back, 0 bases at V and 7 bases at J, with 22 bases in the middle. The CDR3 runs 17 residues. Germline values: CDR1 SGDLS, CDR2 YYNGEE.

The genes are TRBV19 and TRBJ1-5; no clear D. The CDR3 totals 14 residues. Germline CDR1 and CDR2: LNHDA and SQIVND (reference sequence). The V end was cut by 8 bases, the J end by 2 bases, with 13 bases between. The CDR3 DNA reads as TGTGCCAGTTCCTATCTTGCAGGCAATCAGCCCCAGCATTTT. Protein product: CASSYLAGNQPQHF.

V is TRBV19 and J is TRBJ1-3, with 8 bases identical to TRBD1. This CDR3 region has 14 residues. V lost 3 bases to trimming and J lost 2 bases; unmatched junction nucleotides: 0. CDR1 and CDR2 from the germline V gene are LNHDA and SQIVND (reference sequence). The CDR3 loop reads CASSIRGPGNTIYF. CDR3 coding DNA: TGTGCCAGTAGTATCAGGGGGCCTGGAAACACCATATATTTT.

The rearrangement uses TRBV9 and TRBJ1-6, with D hard to call. Trimming removed 0 bases from V and 8 bases from J, with 12 bases in between. The CDR3 extends over 15 amino acids. The germline V gene has CDR1 SGDLS and CDR2 YYNGEE. The CDR3 spells CASSVEAVSDSPLHF. For the CDR3, the DNA is TGTGCCAGCAGCGTAGAGGCAGTAAGCGATTCACCCCTCCACTTT.

The chain is built from TRBV19 and TRBJ1-5, with TRBD1 matching 8 bases. Per the germline V gene, CDR1 is LNHDA and CDR2 is SQIVND (reference sequence). Unmatched junction bases numbered 10, after V lost 2 bases and J lost 7 bases. This CDR3 comprises 16 residues. DNA of the CDR3: TGTGCCAGTAGTATACAGGGGGCGGGTCAAGGACAGCCCCAGCATTTT. It specifies CASSIQGAGQGQPQHF.

The rearrangement joins TRBV4-1 to TRBJ1-2; TRBD1 aligns across 11 bases. CDR1 is MGHRA, CDR2 YSYEKL, per germline. V lost 4 bases to trimming and J lost 0 bases; unmatched junction nucleotides: 13. This CDR3 is built from 19 residues. The CDR3: CASSLVNLGQGGTNYGYTF. CDR3 DNA: TGCGCCAGCAGCCTGGTGAACCTGGGACAGGGGGGAACTAACTATGGCTACACCTTC.

This clone was seen only once. The chain has TRBV5-6 and TRBJ2-3; 12 nucleotides agree with TRBD1. Germline CDR1 reads SGHDT; CDR2 reads YYEEEE. This CDR3 contains 16 residues. The ends lost 5 bases at V and 4 bases at J; junction bases unmatched: 8. The CDR3 DNA is TGTGCCAGCAGTTTTCCCGGGACAGGGGGCCCAGATACGCAGTATTTT. Translating gives CASSFPGTGGPDTQYF.

This clone has just one count. This chain uses TRBV7-9 with TRBJ1-4; tentatively, D is TRBD1 (5 bases). Germline-derived CDR1 and CDR2 are SEHNR and FQNEAQ (reference sequence). With 0 bases removed from V and 5 bases from J, the gap between germline ends came to 10 bases. The CDR3 is 15 residues long. The CDR3 coding sequence is TGTGCCAGCAGCTTAGCCGTAGGGGAGAATGAAAAACTGTTTTTT. It encodes CASSLAVGENEKLFF. The complete variable domain, with remaining parts taken from reference TRBV7-9 and TRBJ1-4, reads DTGVSQNPRHKITKRGQNVTFRCDPISEHNRLYWYRQTLGQGPEFLTYFQNEAQLEKSRLLSDRFSAERPKGSFSTLEIQRTEQGDSAMYLCASSLAVGENEKLFFGSGTQLSVL.

This clone has more than one count but fewer than ten. This chain's CDR3 is CAISEVQGYSGNTIYF. In DNA form, the CDR3 reads TGTGCCATCAGTGAGGTACAGGGGTACTCTGGAAACACCATATATTTT. This rearrangement joins TRBV10-3 to TRBJ1-3, with 7 bases aligning to TRBD1. Trimming removed 2 bases from V and 0 bases from J; junction bases left unmatched: 4. Germline V gene lookup returns CDR1 ENHRY and CDR2 SYGVKD. The CDR3 consists of 16 residues.